Listed below are T cell receptor beta chains from one sample, sequenced in a study of CXCR3-negative and CXCR3-positive naive CD8 T cells. TCRdb re-called the 5' RACE reads and gives one entry per CDR3 protein, without DNA. Its table lists tens of thousands of distinct CDR3 sequences. Sequenced input: memory CD8+ T cells from blood. These receptors were obtained from a human donor in good health. Some clones in this sample may be carry-over from other donors' samples. CDR3s include the opening cysteine and the closing phenylalanine or tryptophan.

v_gene	j_gene	CDR3aa
TRBV7-6	TRBJ1-4	CASSFGTGGDEKLFF
TRBV28	TRBJ2-1	CASIPGEGYNEQFF
TRBV20-1	TRBJ2-3	CSARENSGGPSTDTQYF
TRBV6-2/TRBV6-3	TRBJ1-5	CASSPDRGGSNQPQHF
TRBV7-6	TRBJ1-5	CASSLRQGRNQPQHF
TRBV6-5	TRBJ1-1	CASSYRYSSAPEAFF
TRBV20-1	TRBJ1-1	CSASQGRDTEAFF
TRBV7-9	TRBJ1-6	CASSSRGGTGGFIDNSPLHF
TRBV14	TRBJ1-6	CASSHAGFSPLHF
TRBV6-4	TRBJ2-2	CGSDDWNTGELFF
TRBV20-1	TRBJ1-5	CSAREVKSNQPQHF
TRBV7-6	TRBJ2-5	CASSALRGRLQETQYF
TRBV28	TRBJ2-3	CASSPPTSGGITDTQYF
TRBV28	TRBJ2-7	CASSPPVAVVGQYF
TRBV7-6	TRBJ2-3	CASSLSPTDTQYF
TRBV29-1	TRBJ2-7	CSVVPEITGTPYEQYF
TRBV4-3	TRBJ1-2	CASSQDRVGGYTF
TRBV7-8	TRBJ2-5	CASSLPSAVFETQYF
TRBV27	TRBJ2-2	CASSHRGTGELFF
TRBV6-1	TRBJ1-5	CASSEASGDQPQHF
TRBV25-1	TRBJ2-7	CASSAWEGRSGDEQYF
TRBV20-1	TRBJ2-1	CSATPDRSYNEQFF
TRBV29-1	TRBJ1-1	CSVEVGMNTEAFF
TRBV29-1	TRBJ2-7	CSVEVPLGMGEQYF
TRBV10-2	TRBJ2-7	CASSAAGDEQYF
TRBV7-9	TRBJ1-4	CASSLAGPSEKLFF
TRBV15	TRBJ1-3	CATSRDQGPSGNTIYF
TRBV6-4	TRBJ2-3	CAVGGSQGTDTQYF
TRBV4-2	TRBJ2-1	CASSQVFLETSGSGNEQFF